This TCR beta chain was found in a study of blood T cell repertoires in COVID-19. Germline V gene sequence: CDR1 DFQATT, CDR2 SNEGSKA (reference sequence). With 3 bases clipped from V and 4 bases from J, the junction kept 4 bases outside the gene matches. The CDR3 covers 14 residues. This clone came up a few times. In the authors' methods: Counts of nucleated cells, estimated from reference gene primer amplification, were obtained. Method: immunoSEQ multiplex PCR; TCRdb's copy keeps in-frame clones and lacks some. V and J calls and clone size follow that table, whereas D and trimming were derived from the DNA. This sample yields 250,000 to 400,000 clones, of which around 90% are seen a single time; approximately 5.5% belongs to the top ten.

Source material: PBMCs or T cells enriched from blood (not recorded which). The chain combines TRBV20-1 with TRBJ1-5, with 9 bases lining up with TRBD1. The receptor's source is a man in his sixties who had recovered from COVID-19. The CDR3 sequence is CSASTDRGNQPQHF. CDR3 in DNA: TGCAGTGCTAGTACGGACAGGGGTAATCAGCCCCAGCATTTT.